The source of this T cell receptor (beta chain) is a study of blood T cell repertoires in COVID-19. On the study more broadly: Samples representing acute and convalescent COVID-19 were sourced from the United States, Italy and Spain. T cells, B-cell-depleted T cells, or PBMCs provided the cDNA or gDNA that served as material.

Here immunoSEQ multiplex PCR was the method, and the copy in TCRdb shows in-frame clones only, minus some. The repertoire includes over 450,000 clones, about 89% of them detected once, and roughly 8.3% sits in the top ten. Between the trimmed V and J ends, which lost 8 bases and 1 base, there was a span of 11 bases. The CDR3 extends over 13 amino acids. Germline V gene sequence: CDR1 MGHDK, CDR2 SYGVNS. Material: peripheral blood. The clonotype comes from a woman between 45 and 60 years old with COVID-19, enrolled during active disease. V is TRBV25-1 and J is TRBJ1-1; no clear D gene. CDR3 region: CASRGGANTEAFF. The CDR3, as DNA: TGTGCCAGCCGGGGAGGAGCGAACACTGAAGCTTTCTTT.